A selection of T cell receptor beta chains follows, all from one sample in a study of T cell responses to AZD1222 COVID-19 vaccine. Sequencing was performed with immunoSEQ multiplex PCR; in TCRdb, only in-frame clones are kept and a portion is missing. This sample has about 140,000 clones, with approximately 90% found just once. This sample comprised peripheral blood, obtained 28 days after the second AZD1222 dose. These receptors were taken from an adult who received the AZD1222 COVID-19 vaccine. The CDR3 runs from the conserved cysteine through the conserved F or W. D genes are given only for firm matches. Size is stated for part of the rows, as once, few or many counts, or as a class when the clone is expanded.

j_call v_call clone_size d_call cdr3_aa cdr3_nt
TRBJ2-1 TRBV20-1 . TRBD2 CSASKLAGYNEQFF TGCAGTGCTAGTAAGCTAGCGGGATACAATGAGCAGTTCTTC
TRBJ1-1 TRBV7-3 . . CASSLLTNTEAFF TGTGCCAGCAGCTTATTGACGAACACTGAAGCTTTCTTT
TRBJ1-2 TRBV29-1 . TRBD1 CSVDLDRGDYGYTF TGCAGCGTTGACCTTGACAGGGGGGACTATGGCTACACCTTC
TRBJ1-6 TRBV19 . . CASSALGSPLHF TGTGCCAGTAGTGCCCTAGGGTCACCCCTCCACTTT
TRBJ1-1 TRBV12-3/TRBV12-4 . . CASSPGTEAFF TGTGCCAGCAGCCCCGGAACTGAAGCTTTCTTT
TRBJ2-3 TRBV20-1 . . CSARATDTQYF TGCAGTGCTAGAGCCACAGATACGCAGTATTTT
TRBJ1-1 TRBV10-3 . . CAIRDLNTEAFF TGTGCCATACGGGACCTGAACACTGAAGCTTTCTTT
TRBJ1-3 TRBV7-2 . . CASSQGPGASGNTIYF TGTGCCAGCAGCCAGGGGCCGGGCGCCTCTGGAAACACCATATATTTT
TRBJ1-6 TRBV11-2 . . CASSLESASRASPLHF TGTGCCAGCAGCCTTGAGTCAGCCTCGCGGGCGTCACCCCTCCACTTT
TRBJ2-5 TRBV9 once TRBD1 CASSVETGSYQETQYF TGTGCCAGCAGCGTAGAGACAGGGTCGTACCAAGAGACCCAGTACTTC
TRBJ2-3 TRBV9 once TRBD1 CASSVQGDGTDTQYF TGTGCCAGCAGCGTCCAGGGGGACGGCACAGATACGCAGTATTTT
TRBJ2-7 TRBV2 . . CASRGDDKSYEQYF TGTGCCAGCAGGGGGGACGACAAATCCTACGAGCAGTACTTC
TRBJ2-2 TRBV2 . TRBD2 CASTAGLAGTGELFF TGTGCCAGCACGGCGGGACTAGCGGGGACCGGGGAGCTGTTTTTT
TRBJ1-5 TRBV19 . . CASSIGGGKHF TGTGCCAGTAGTATAGGAGGGGGGAAGCATTTT
TRBJ1-1 TRBV7-6 . . CASSPTPGFNTEAFF TGTGCCAGCAGCCCCACTCCGGGATTTAACACTGAAGCTTTCTTT
TRBJ2-4 TRBV3-1/TRBV3-2 . . CASSQRSVLAKNIQYF TGTGCCAGCAGCCAACGATCGGTCCTAGCCAAAAACATTCAGTACTTC
TRBJ1-1 TRBV9 . . CASSDPRGVNTEAFF TGTGCCAGCAGCGATCCACGTGGGGTGAACACTGAAGCTTTCTTT
TRBJ2-2 TRBV7-6 . TRBD1 CASSQRRTGNTGELFF TGTGCCAGCAGCCAAAGGAGGACAGGGAACACCGGGGAGCTGTTTTTT
TRBJ2-1 TRBV11-1 . . CASSLALDFAYNEQFF TGTGCCAGCAGCTTAGCCCTAGATTTCGCATACAATGAGCAGTTCTTC
TRBJ1-1 TRBV7-9 . . CASSLKNTNTEAFF TGTGCCAGCAGCTTAAAAAACACGAACACTGAAGCTTTCTTT
TRBJ1-5 TRBV6-5 . . CASSYYPHNQPQHF TGTGCCAGCAGTTACTATCCACATAATCAGCCCCAGCATTTT
TRBJ2-5 TRBV7-2 . TRBD2 CASSVSLAEQETQYF TGTGCCAGCAGCGTCTCGCTAGCGGAACAAGAGACCCAGTACTTC
TRBJ2-7 TRBV9 . . CASSVATGLEYEQYF TGTGCCAGCAGCGTAGCTACAGGACTTGAATACGAGCAGTACTTC
TRBJ1-2 TRBV7-6 . TRBD1 CASSLGTGKVYGYTF TGTGCCAGCAGCTTAGGGACAGGGAAGGTCTATGGCTACACCTTC
TRBJ2-1 TRBV6-6 . . CASSYANQGSNEQFF TGTGCCAGCAGTTACGCCAACCAGGGCTCCAATGAGCAGTTCTTC
TRBJ2-5 TRBV9 . . CASSALGGVETQYF TGTGCCAGCAGCGCTTTGGGCGGGGTGGAGACCCAGTACTTC